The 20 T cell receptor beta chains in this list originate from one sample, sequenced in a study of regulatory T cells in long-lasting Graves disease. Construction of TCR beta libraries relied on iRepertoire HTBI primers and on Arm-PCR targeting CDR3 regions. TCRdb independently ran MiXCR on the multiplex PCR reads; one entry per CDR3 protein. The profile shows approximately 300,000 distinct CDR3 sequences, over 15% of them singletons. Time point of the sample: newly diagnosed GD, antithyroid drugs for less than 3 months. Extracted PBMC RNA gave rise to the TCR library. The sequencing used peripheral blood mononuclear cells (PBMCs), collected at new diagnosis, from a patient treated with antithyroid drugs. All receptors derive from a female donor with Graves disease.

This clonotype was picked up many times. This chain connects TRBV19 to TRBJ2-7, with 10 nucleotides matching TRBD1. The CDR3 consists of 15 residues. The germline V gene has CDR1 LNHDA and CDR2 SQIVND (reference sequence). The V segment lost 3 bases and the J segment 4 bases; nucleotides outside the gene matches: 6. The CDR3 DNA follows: TGTGCCAGTAGTATTTCGACAGGGGGCTTATACGAGCAGTACTTC. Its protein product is CASSISTGGLYEQYF.

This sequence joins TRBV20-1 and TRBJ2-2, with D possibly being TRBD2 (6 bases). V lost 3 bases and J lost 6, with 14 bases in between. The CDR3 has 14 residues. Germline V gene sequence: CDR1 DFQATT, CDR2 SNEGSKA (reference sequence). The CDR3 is CSASTASVPGELFF. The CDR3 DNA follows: TGCAGTGCTAGTACGGCTAGCGTGCCCGGGGAGCTGTTTTTT.

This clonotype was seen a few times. The CDR3 spells CASSPGGGPNTEAFF. The DNA of the CDR3 is TGTGCCAGCAGCCCGGGGGGGGGACCGAACACTGAAGCTTTCTTT. This chain links TRBV11-2 with TRBJ1-1; D is perhaps TRBD1 (5 bases). The CDR3 spans 15 residues. CDR1 is SGHAT, CDR2 FQNNGV, per germline. V lost 5 bases and J lost 1, with 14 bases in between.

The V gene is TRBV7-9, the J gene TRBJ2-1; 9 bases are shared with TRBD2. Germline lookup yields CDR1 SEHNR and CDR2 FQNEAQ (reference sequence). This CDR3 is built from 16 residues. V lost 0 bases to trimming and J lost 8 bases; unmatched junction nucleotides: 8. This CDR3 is CASSLASGLAKDEQFF. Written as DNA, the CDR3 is TGTGCCAGCAGCTTAGCTTCGGGACTAGCTAAGGATGAGCAGTTCTTC.

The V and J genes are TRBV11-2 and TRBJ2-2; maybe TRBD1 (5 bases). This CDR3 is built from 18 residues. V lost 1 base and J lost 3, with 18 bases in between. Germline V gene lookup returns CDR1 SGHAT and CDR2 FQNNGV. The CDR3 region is CASSLGISGKTYTGELFF. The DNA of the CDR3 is TGTGCCAGCAGCTTAGGAATCTCAGGGAAAACTTACACCGGGGAGCTGTTTTTT.

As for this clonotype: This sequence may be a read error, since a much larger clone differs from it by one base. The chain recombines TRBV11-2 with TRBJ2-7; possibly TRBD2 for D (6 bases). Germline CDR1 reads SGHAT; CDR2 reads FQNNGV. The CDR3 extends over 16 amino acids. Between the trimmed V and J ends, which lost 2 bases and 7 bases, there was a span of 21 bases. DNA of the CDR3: TGTGCCAGCAGCTTACGGGACTCCTATCGCTACAATGAGCAGTACTTC. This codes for CASSLRDSYRYNEQYF.

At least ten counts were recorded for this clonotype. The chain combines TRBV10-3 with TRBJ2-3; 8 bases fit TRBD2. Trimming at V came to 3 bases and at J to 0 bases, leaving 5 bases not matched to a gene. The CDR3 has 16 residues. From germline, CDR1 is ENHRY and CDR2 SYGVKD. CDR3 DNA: TGTGCCATCAGTGAAGGTCCTAGCGGGAGCACAGATACGCAGTATTTT. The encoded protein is CAISEGPSGSTDTQYF.

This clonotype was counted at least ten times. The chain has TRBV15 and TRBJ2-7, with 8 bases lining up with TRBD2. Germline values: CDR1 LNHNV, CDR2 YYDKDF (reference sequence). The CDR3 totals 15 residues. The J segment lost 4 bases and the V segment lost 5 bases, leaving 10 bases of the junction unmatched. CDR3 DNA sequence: TGTGCCACCAGCGGAGCTCTGTCGGGAGGGTACGAGCAGTACTTC. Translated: CATSGALSGGYEQYF. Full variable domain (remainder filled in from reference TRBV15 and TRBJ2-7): DAMVIQNPRYQVTQFGKPVTLSCSQTLNHNVMYWYQQKSSQAPKLLFHYYDKDFNNEADTPDNFQSRRPNTSFCFLDIRSPGLGDTAMYLCATSGALSGGYEQYFGPGTRLTVT.

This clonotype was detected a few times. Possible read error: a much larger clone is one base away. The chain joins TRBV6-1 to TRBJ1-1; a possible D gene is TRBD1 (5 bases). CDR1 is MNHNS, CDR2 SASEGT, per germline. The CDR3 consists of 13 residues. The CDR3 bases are TGTACCAGTCTTAAGGGGCAGTACACTGAAGCTTTCTTT. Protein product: CTSLKGQYTEAFF.

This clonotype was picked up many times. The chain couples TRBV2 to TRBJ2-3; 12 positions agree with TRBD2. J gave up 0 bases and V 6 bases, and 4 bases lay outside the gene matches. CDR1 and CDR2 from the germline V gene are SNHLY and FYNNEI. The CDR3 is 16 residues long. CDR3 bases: TGTGCCAGCAGCCATGGGACTAGCGGGAGCACAGATACGCAGTATTTT. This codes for CASSHGTSGSTDTQYF.

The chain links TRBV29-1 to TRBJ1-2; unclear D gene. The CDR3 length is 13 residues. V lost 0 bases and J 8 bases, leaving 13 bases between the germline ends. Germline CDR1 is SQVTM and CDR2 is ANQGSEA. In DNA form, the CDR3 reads TGCAGCGTTGAAGATCAGGACCCTTGGGGCTACACCTTC. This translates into CSVEDQDPWGYTF.

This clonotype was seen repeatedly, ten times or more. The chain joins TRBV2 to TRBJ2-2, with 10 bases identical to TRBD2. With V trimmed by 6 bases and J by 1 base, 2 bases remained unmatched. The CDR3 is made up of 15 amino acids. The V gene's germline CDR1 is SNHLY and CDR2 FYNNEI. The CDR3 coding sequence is TGTGCCAGCAGCCGGACTAGCGGGAACACCGGGGAGCTGTTTTTT. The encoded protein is CASSRTSGNTGELFF.

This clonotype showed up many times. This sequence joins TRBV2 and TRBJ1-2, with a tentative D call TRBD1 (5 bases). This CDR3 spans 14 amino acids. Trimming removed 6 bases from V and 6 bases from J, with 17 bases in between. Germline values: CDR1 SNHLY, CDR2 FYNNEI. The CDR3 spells CASRSGTDTHGYTF. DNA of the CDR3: TGTGCCAGCAGGTCCGGGACGGATACCCATGGCTACACCTTC.

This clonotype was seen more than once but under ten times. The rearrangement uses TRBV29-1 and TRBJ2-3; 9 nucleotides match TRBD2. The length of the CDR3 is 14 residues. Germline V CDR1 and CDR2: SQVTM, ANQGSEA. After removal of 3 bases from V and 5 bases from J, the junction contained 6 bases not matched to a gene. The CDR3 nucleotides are TGCAGCGTTGAGCCTAGCGGGGCGGGAGATACGCAGTATTTT. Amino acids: CSVEPSGAGDTQYF.

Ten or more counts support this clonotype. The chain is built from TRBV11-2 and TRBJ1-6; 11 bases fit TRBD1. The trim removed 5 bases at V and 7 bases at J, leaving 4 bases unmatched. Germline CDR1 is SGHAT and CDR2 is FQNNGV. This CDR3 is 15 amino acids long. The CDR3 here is CASSAWDRGNSPLHF. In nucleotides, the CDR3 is TGTGCCAGCAGCGCCTGGGACAGGGGGAATTCACCCCTCCACTTT.

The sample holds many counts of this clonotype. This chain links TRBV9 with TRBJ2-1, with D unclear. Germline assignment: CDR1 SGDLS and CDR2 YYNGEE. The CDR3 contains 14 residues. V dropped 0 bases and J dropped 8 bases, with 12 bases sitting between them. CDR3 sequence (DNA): TGTGCCAGCAGCGTAGATGGTAGGGTCGATGAGCAGTTCTTC. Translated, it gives CASSVDGRVDEQFF.

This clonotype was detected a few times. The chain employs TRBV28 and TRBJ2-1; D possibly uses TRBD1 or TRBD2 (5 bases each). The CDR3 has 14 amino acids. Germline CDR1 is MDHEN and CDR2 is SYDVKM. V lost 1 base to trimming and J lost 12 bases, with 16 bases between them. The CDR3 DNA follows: TGTGCCAGCAGTTTATATTTTGGGGGAATGGTGCAGTTCTTC. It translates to CASSLYFGGMVQFF.

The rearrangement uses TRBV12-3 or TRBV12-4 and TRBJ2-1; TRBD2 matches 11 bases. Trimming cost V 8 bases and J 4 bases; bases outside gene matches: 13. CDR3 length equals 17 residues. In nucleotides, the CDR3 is TGTGCCAGCGGTCCTGCCCAGGGACTAGCGGAGTACAATGAGCAGTTCTTC. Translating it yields CASGPAQGLAEYNEQFF.

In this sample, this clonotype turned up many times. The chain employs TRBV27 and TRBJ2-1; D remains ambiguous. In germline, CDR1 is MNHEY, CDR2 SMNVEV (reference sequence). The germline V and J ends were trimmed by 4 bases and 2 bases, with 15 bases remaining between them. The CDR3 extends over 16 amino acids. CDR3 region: CASSYQLEVAYNEQFF. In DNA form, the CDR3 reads TGTGCCAGCAGTTACCAGCTAGAGGTTGCCTACAATGAGCAGTTCTTC.

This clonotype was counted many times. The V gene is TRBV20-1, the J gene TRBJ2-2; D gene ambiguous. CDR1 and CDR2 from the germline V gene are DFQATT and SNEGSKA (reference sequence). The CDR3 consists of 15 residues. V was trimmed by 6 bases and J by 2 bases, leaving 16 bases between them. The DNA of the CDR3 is TGCAGTGCCCGGCCAGGCAAAAAAAACACCGGGGAGCTGTTTTTT. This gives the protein CSARPGKKNTGELFF.